By frequency in the sample, the clone carrying this T cell receptor delta chain is medium-sized. This sample stems from a study of gamma-delta T cells after stem cell transplantation. V shed 5 bases and J shed 4 bases, with 14 bases lying between them. The CDR3 extends over 14 amino acids. The V gene's germline CDR1 is TSWWSYY and CDR2 QGS. TCRdb called clones from the RT-PCR reads again using CATT. Of 13,000 to 15,000 delta-chain clones listed, roughly 32% were seen once; the top ten hold 3.8%. This TCR was recovered from a human donor. It is not recorded whose cells these are; they may come from a transplant donor. The V call is TRDV1, the J call TRDJ1; tentatively, D is TRDD3 (5 bases). The sequenced sample was gamma-delta T cells. This chain's CDR3 is CALGSIRWVDKLIF. The CDR3 region has the DNA TGTGCTCTTGGGAGTATACGGTGGGTCGATAAACTCATCTTT.